This passage covers 24 T cell receptor beta chains from one sample sequenced in a study of CD8 T cells in ankylosing spondylitis. TCRdb redid the calling of the 5' RACE reads with MiXCR, one entry per CDR3 protein. The profile covers around 280,000 distinct CDR3 sequences, with 20% appearing a single time and 7.8% taken by the ten largest. Sequenced sample: blood, either unsorted or a sorted T cell fraction (not recorded which). These receptors were taken from a male donor with ankylosing spondylitis or in good health (not recorded which).

V gene TRBV7-8 combines with J gene TRBJ1-4, with D hard to call. Trimming pared 5 bases from V and 5 bases from J, leaving 15 bases between. This CDR3 has 15 amino acids. The germline gives CDR1 SGHVS, CDR2 FQNEAQ. As DNA, the CDR3 is TGTGCCAGCAGCAAAGCGGTTTGGGAGAATGAAAAACTGTTTTTT. This gives the protein CASSKAVWENEKLFF.

The chain joins TRBV5-6 to TRBJ2-3; D is undetermined. The germline CDR1 and CDR2 sequences are SGHDT and YYEEEE. Trimming pared 4 bases from V and 0 bases from J, leaving 15 bases between. The CDR3 consists of 16 residues. CDR3 nucleotides: TGTGCCAGCAGCCCGAGGACGCGAACTAGCACAGATACGCAGTATTTT. It codes for CASSPRTRTSTDTQYF.

A few counts support this clonotype. The rearrangement joins TRBV5-1 to TRBJ2-2, with TRBD1 identical over 12 bases. The CDR3 runs 16 residues. The junction had 4 bases not matched to a gene; V was cut back by 4 bases and J by 3 bases. Germline loops: CDR1 SGHRS, CDR2 YFSETQ. The CDR3 here is CASSTGQGAYTGELFF. CDR3 coding DNA: TGCGCCAGCAGCACGGGACAGGGGGCGTACACCGGGGAGCTGTTTTTT.

V is TRBV12-3 or TRBV12-4 and J is TRBJ1-1; D may be TRBD1 (6 bases). The CDR3 covers 13 residues. V dropped 3 bases and J dropped 6 bases, with 11 bases sitting between them. As DNA, the CDR3 is TGTGCCAGCAGTTTTGGGGGGGCTTCTGAAGCTTTCTTT. Translated: CASSFGGASEAFF.

This clonotype turned up a few times. The genes are TRBV6-2 or TRBV6-3 and TRBJ2-1; 8 nucleotides line up with TRBD1. CDR3 size: 15 residues. CDR1 MNHEY and CDR2 SVGEGT come from the germline V gene. V shed 5 bases and J 7 bases; nucleotides not matched to a gene: 10. The CDR3 region has the DNA TGTGCCAGCAGTACCCGGACAGGGCCAAGAAATGAGCAGTTCTTC. Protein sequence: CASSTRTGPRNEQFF.

This clonotype was found a few times. The chain joins TRBV7-6 to TRBJ1-4; D gene uncertain. The CDR3 consists of 14 residues. Trimming removed 5 bases from V and 4 bases from J, with 11 bases in between. CDR1 is SGHVS and CDR2 is FNYEAQ in the germline V gene. CDR3 region: CASSPDGINEKLFF. DNA for the CDR3: TGTGCCAGCAGCCCGGACGGAATTAATGAAAAACTGTTTTTT.

This clonotype was counted at least ten times. The chain couples TRBV9 to TRBJ2-1; 7 bases are shared with TRBD2. The trim removed 3 bases at V and 8 bases at J, leaving 11 bases unmatched. Germline values: CDR1 SGDLS, CDR2 YYNGEE. CDR3 size: 15 residues. For the CDR3, the DNA is TGTGCCAGCAGCGCCGATGGACTAGTGACGTATGAGCAGTTCTTC. Translated: CASSADGLVTYEQFF.

The chain couples TRBV12-3 or TRBV12-4 to TRBJ1-6, with TRBD1 matching 8 bases. CDR3 length: 14 residues. J was trimmed by 10 bases and V by 1 base; bases with no gene match: 3. The CDR3 reads CASSLVQGGSPLHF. In nucleotides, the CDR3 is TGTGCCAGCAGTTTAGTACAGGGGGGATCACCCCTCCACTTT.

In its sample, this clonotype was seen a few times. The chain carries TRBV10-1 and TRBJ2-1; D ambiguous. The CDR3 runs 15 residues. V lost 2 bases, J lost 0 bases, and 8 bases lay in between. The V gene's germline CDR1 is WNHNN and CDR2 SYGVQD (reference sequence). As DNA, the CDR3 is TGCGCCAGCAGTGAGGGCAGGCGCTCCTACAATGAGCAGTTCTTC. Amino acid sequence: CASSEGRRSYNEQFF.

The sample holds a few counts of this clonotype. This chain joins TRBV28 and TRBJ2-2; D may be TRBD1 or TRBD2 (5 bases each). The CDR3 is 15 amino acids. In germline, CDR1 is MDHEN, CDR2 SYDVKM. V dropped 3 bases and J dropped 5 bases, with 13 bases sitting between them. The CDR3 here is CASSFWDGRTGELFF. The DNA for the CDR3 is TGTGCCAGCAGTTTTTGGGACGGTAGGACCGGGGAGCTGTTTTTT.

This chain uses TRBV20-1 with TRBJ1-1, with a weak D call TRBD1 (5 bases). The V end lost 1 base, the J end lost 1 base, and 7 bases lay between the germline ends. The germline gives CDR1 DFQATT, CDR2 SNEGSKA (reference sequence). The CDR3 is made up of 13 amino acids. In nucleotides, the CDR3 is TGCAGTGCTAGAGGGGGGGGGAACACTGAAGCTTTCTTT. Amino acids: CSARGGGNTEAFF.

The chain employs TRBV6-1 and TRBJ1-2, with D uncertain. Trimming left V 6 bases short and J 4 bases short, with 15 bases between. CDR3 length: 14 amino acids. Germline values: CDR1 MNHNS, CDR2 SASEGT. The CDR3 region has the DNA TGTGCCAGCAGGGCTACAGATACACTCTATGGCTACACCTTC. Its protein is CASRATDTLYGYTF.

There are many counts of this clonotype. This chain uses TRBV10-3 with TRBJ2-3; D may be TRBD1 or TRBD2 (5 bases each). Per the germline V gene, CDR1 is ENHRY and CDR2 is SYGVKD. V was cut by 6 bases and J by 0 bases, with 19 bases left in between. This CDR3 spans 17 amino acids. The CDR3 region is CAISVTGTSSSTDTQYF. The DNA of the CDR3 is TGTGCCATCAGCGTGACCGGGACGTCGTCTAGCACAGATACGCAGTATTTT.

This clonotype has more than one count but fewer than ten. The chain links TRBV9 to TRBJ2-3; D ambiguous. From germline, CDR1 is SGDLS and CDR2 YYNGEE. Between the trimmed V and J ends, which lost 4 bases and 0 bases, there was a span of 9 bases. CDR3 length: 14 residues. The CDR3 DNA sequence: TGTGCCAGCAGCAACGGACGAAGCACAGATACGCAGTATTTT. Its translation: CASSNGRSTDTQYF.

The chain uses TRBV6-5 and TRBJ1-4; D unresolved. Germline V lookup: CDR1 MNHEY, CDR2 SVGAGI. V gave up 3 bases and J gave up 0 bases, with 8 bases separating them. The CDR3 is 15 residues long. The CDR3 DNA is TGTGCCAGCAGTTATCAGCCTGCAACTAATGAAAAACTGTTTTTT. Translation gives CASSYQPATNEKLFF.

The CDR3 loop is CASSSGQVLQPQHF. The CDR3, as DNA: TGTGCCAGCAGTTCCGGACAGGTTCTTCAGCCCCAGCATTTT. The chain carries TRBV28 and TRBJ1-5, with 7 bases aligning to TRBD1. Germline lookup yields CDR1 MDHEN and CDR2 SYDVKM. J lost 6 bases, V lost 4 bases, and 6 bases had no gene match. This CDR3 has 14 amino acids.

This clonotype showed up just a few times. This rearrangement joins TRBV29-1 to TRBJ2-7; either TRBD1 or TRBD2 may fit D (6 bases each). Germline CDR1 reads SQVTM; CDR2 reads ANQGSEA. This CDR3 region has 11 residues. Trimming shortened V by 7 bases and J by 6 bases, and 13 bases separated the two germline ends. This CDR3 is CSARWGAEQYV. The CDR3 DNA is TGCAGCGCCCGATGGGGGGCCGAGCAGTACGTC.

This clonotype occurred a few times. The chain is built from TRBV3-1 and TRBJ2-7; TRBD2 matches 7 bases. Germline CDR1 is LGHDT and CDR2 is YNNKEL (reference sequence). V lost 3 bases, J lost 4 bases, and 6 bases stayed unmatched. This CDR3 region has 14 residues. CDR3 sequence reads: CASSHGGREYEQYV. The CDR3 DNA is TGTGCCAGCAGCCATGGCGGGAGAGAGTACGAGCAGTACGTC.

The chain uses TRBV6-2 or TRBV6-3 and TRBJ2-1; possibly TRBD2 for D (6 bases). CDR1 is MNHEY and CDR2 is SVGEGT in the germline V gene. V was trimmed by 7 bases and J by 5 bases, leaving 18 bases between them. This CDR3 contains 15 residues. CDR3 nucleotides: TGTGCCAGCACCAATCCGGGGGTATCCGACAATGAGCAGTTCTTC. Encoded protein: CASTNPGVSDNEQFF.

This clonotype was counted a few times. The chain carries TRBV5-1 and TRBJ2-1; 7 bases fit TRBD1. The CDR3 is 15 amino acids. Per the germline V gene, CDR1 is SGHRS and CDR2 is YFSETQ. V lost 4 bases to trimming and J lost 3 bases; unmatched junction nucleotides: 7. CDR3 sequence (DNA): TGCGCCAGCAGCGTGACAGGGCCGGGCTACAATGAGCAGTTCTTC. Protein: CASSVTGPGYNEQFF.

This clonotype has only a few counts. The rearrangement uses TRBV5-1 and TRBJ2-2, with 10 nucleotides matching TRBD2. The germline V gene has CDR1 SGHRS and CDR2 YFSETQ. The CDR3 has 16 residues. The trim removed 0 bases at V and 6 bases at J, leaving 5 bases unmatched. Here the CDR3 DNA reads TGCGCCAGCAGCTTGGTTGCTAGCGGGAGATCCGGGGAGCTGTTTTTT. Translating it yields CASSLVASGRSGELFF.

The chain joins TRBV15 to TRBJ2-2, with D maybe TRBD2 (5 bases). Germline V gene lookup returns CDR1 LNHNV and CDR2 YYDKDF (reference sequence). The CDR3 is made up of 13 amino acids. The V end was cut by 7 bases, the J end by 5 bases, with 11 bases between. Here the CDR3 DNA reads TGTGCCACCAACGGGGTGCGAACCGGGGAGCTGTTTTTT. It is translated as CATNGVRTGELFF.

The rearrangement links TRBV7-9 to TRBJ2-5; D is perhaps TRBD1 (6 bases). Germline assignment: CDR1 SEHNR and CDR2 FQNEAQ (reference sequence). The CDR3 has 13 amino acids. The V end was cut by 5 bases, the J end by 5 bases, with 12 bases between. This CDR3 reads CASSGTGSETQYF. CDR3 nucleotides: TGTGCCAGCAGCGGAACAGGGAGCGAGACCCAGTACTTC.

This clonotype was detected a few times. The chain combines TRBV4-2 with TRBJ2-3; tentatively, D is TRBD1 or TRBD2 (6 bases each). Germline V gene lookup returns CDR1 LGHNA and CDR2 YNFKEQ. V was trimmed by 1 base and J by 2 bases, leaving 10 bases between them. The CDR3 contains 15 residues. CDR3 region: CASSQGGAITDTQYF. CDR3 in DNA: TGTGCCAGCAGCCAAGGGGGGGCGATCACAGATACGCAGTATTTT.